Listed below are T cell receptor beta chains from one sample, sequenced in a study of naive and memory T cell subsets. MiXCR, run by TCRdb on the UMI-ligation and nested PCR reads, gives a single entry per CDR3 protein. Of some 82,000 distinct CDR3 sequences listed, approximately 9.2% are singletons. Sample: naive CD8+ T cells from blood. These receptors all stem from a human donor in good health. Both conserved end residues are trimmed from each CDR3. Each record gives: J gene, V gene, D gene, clone size, CDR3 protein. D genes are given only for firm matches. Clone size is given for some rows only: seen once, a few or many times, or a class if the clone is expanded.

>TRBJ2-3|TRBV28|TRBD1|.
ASSIRDRETDTQY
>TRBJ1-5|TRBV6-5|.|.
ASSYSPGGNQPQH
>TRBJ1-4|TRBV29-1|.|many
SCWAAGGEKLF
>TRBJ2-1|TRBV5-5|.|few
ASSSLRAGPNEQF
>TRBJ2-3|TRBV27|.|.
ASSLTALGTDTQY
>TRBJ2-3|TRBV6-6|.|many
ASSLKTSVDTQY
>TRBJ2-5|TRBV7-9|.|.
ASSPQQGSETQY
>TRBJ2-1|TRBV20-1|TRBD2|few
SAIGLVYNNEQF
>TRBJ2-1|TRBV2|.|many
ASMGFLGT
>TRBJ1-1|TRBV10-1|.|many
ASSGEVDTEAF
>TRBJ2-7|TRBV5-1|TRBD1|few
ASRGTDRPYEQY
>TRBJ1-5|TRBV5-5|.|many
ASSLEVVWGGNQPQH
>TRBJ2-2|TRBV7-9|.|.
ASHLDSVTGELF
>TRBJ2-7|TRBV4-1|.|few
ASSQDLVADAYEQY
>TRBJ1-6|TRBV27|.|many
ASSLLRPLTAGSSYNSPLH
>TRBJ1-3|TRBV4-1|.|many
ASSQADSVGNTIY
>TRBJ2-7|TRBV13|.|few
ASSSQGGNEQY
>TRBJ2-7|TRBV6-2/TRBV6-3|.|.
ASSYSVQAANTYYEQY
>TRBJ2-1|TRBV5-4|TRBD1|few
ASSPRWTGNNEQF
>TRBJ2-5|TRBV19|.|few
ASSIGHSQETQY
>TRBJ2-1|TRBV29-1|TRBD1|few
SVETGGVLF
>TRBJ2-1|TRBV4-2|.|few
ASSQVPAGGGDYNEQF
>TRBJ2-3|TRBV7-9|TRBD1|many
ASRSARGRTGETDTQY
>TRBJ2-7|TRBV7-9|.|.
ASSLQGQLEQY
>TRBJ2-6|TRBV9|TRBD1|many
ASSEGAGANVLT
>TRBJ1-5|TRBV27|.|few
ASSFNGQRQPQH
>TRBJ1-1|TRBV20-1|TRBD1|many
SASWDRGVEAF
>TRBJ2-7|TRBV7-6|.|.
ASSLASGGVYHEQY
>TRBJ2-5|TRBV13|TRBD1|.
ASSTRDRKETQY
>TRBJ1-2|TRBV10-3|.|.
AISGDHGYT
>TRBJ2-5|TRBV5-1|.|few
ASSLVLADLRGETQY
>TRBJ2-1|TRBV7-8|.|many
ASIQSQPYSYNEQF
>TRBJ2-5|TRBV12-5|.|many
ASGFSTGPQETQY
>TRBJ2-3|TRBV4-3|.|many
ASSQEGNKADTQY
>TRBJ2-7|TRBV30|.|.
AWKKTAGLDEQY
>TRBJ1-1|TRBV29-1|.|many
SVDGESNTEAF
>TRBJ2-2|TRBV7-7|TRBD2|.
ASSSRLAGGPTAGELF
>TRBJ2-3|TRBV10-3|TRBD2|few
AIRTSGSAQDTQY
>TRBJ2-4|TRBV4-1|.|few
ASSQVSGPRQNIQY
>TRBJ2-1|TRBV10-2|.|many
ASSGLKNNEQF
>TRBJ2-7|TRBV29-1|.|once
SVSPGGGYEQY
>TRBJ1-1|TRBV27|.|many
ASSLGMRSEAF
>TRBJ2-7|TRBV6-2/TRBV6-3|.|many
ASSQETDYYEQY
>TRBJ2-1|TRBV6-2/TRBV6-3|.|.
ASSYGAAGYNEQF
>TRBJ2-2|TRBV29-1|.|.
SVEDGEEGNTGELF
>TRBJ2-3|TRBV29-1|TRBD2|many
SAFSGRSDTQY
>TRBJ1-5|TRBV6-1|.|few
ASMSGFNQPQH
>TRBJ2-1|TRBV20-1|TRBD1|.
SARDGDRGTYNEQF
>TRBJ2-5|TRBV11-2|.|few
ASSLGLWETQY
>TRBJ2-5|TRBV7-2|TRBD2|many
ASSAGTPGRETQY
>TRBJ1-4|TRBV29-1|.|.
SVEHGEKLF
>TRBJ2-1|TRBV29-1|.|many
SVAPGPREQF
>TRBJ1-6|TRBV28|.|many
ASSLGTNSPLH
>TRBJ2-3|TRBV6-4|TRBD2|few
ASSRLAGGLSSTDTQY